The present TCR beta chain was sequenced within a study of cytomegalovirus exposure and HLA in healthy donors. The PCR used 60 Vbeta and 13 Jbeta primers. Using immunoSEQ multiplex PCR, the repertoire was profiled, and TCRdb retains in-frame clones only, with some absent. The sample shows 55,000 or so clones, 80% to 85% of them seen only once. V lost 4 bases and J lost 2; bases outside the gene matches: 11. The CDR3 sequence is 18 residues long. CDR1 is SGHRS, CDR2 YFSETQ, per germline. The source of this sequence is a young man in good health and CMV-seronegative. The chain has TRBV5-1 and TRBJ1-4; 10 bases are a match to TRBD1. The specimen was PBMCs. The chain's CDR3 is CASSLRPSGQGTNEKLFF. CDR3 in DNA: TGCGCCAGCAGCCTAAGACCCTCGGGACAGGGGACTAATGAAAAACTGTTTTTT. Together with reference TRBV5-1 and TRBJ1-4, the CDR3 gives the full variable domain: KAGVTQTPRYLIKTRGQQVTLSCSPISGHRSVSWYQQTPGQGLQFLFEYFSETQRNKGNFPGRFSGRQFSNSRSEMNVSTLELGDSALYLCASSLRPSGQGTNEKLFFGSGTQLSVL.